Presented here are 21 T cell receptor beta chains from one specimen sequenced in a study of lymphopenia after photon versus proton radiotherapy (dated by TCRdb to the late 2010s). Library preparation used the immunoSEQ multiplex PCR assay. The clones in this table, taken by TCRdb from immuneACCESS, are in-frame only. Not every clone is retained; where verified, under half of the shortfall comes from an unresolved V gene, and the cause of the rest is unknown. Counted in this sample were tens of thousands of clones; 75% to 90% of them appeared once. The top ten clonotypes cover roughly 15% of the sample. Sample: peripheral blood, taken from a patient treated with proton-based radiotherapy. The receptors were sampled from a woman between 70 and 85 years old with pancreatic cancer.

The chain has TRBV2 and TRBJ2-3; D is possibly TRBD1 (5 bases). Germline V gene lookup returns CDR1 SNHLY and CDR2 FYNNEI. The CDR3 sequence is 15 residues long. With 0 bases removed from V and 2 bases from J, the gap between germline ends came to 9 bases. CDR3 in amino acids: CASSEAGALTDTQYF. CDR3 coding DNA: TGTGCCAGCAGTGAAGCAGGGGCCCTCACAGATACGCAGTATTTT.

The V gene is TRBV12-2, the J gene TRBJ1-6. TRBV12-2 is recorded as a pseudogene. The length of the CDR3 is 15 residues. The CDR3 region is CASRCRSLRISPLHF. The CDR3 DNA is TGTGCAAGTCGCTGTAGGAGCCTTAGAATTTCACCCCTCCACTTT.

The V call is TRBV13, the J call TRBJ1-2; 8 bases are a match to TRBD1. Unmatched junction bases numbered 11, after V lost 3 bases and J lost 5 bases. From germline, CDR1 is PRHDT and CDR2 FYEKMQ (reference sequence). The CDR3 loop spans 16 amino acids. The CDR3 region has the DNA TGTGCCAGCAGCTTGAAATTGACAGGGGAAGGATATGGCTACACCTTC. Encoded protein: CASSLKLTGEGYGYTF.

The chain carries TRBV4-3 and TRBJ2-7, with D tentatively TRBD1 (6 bases). The length of the CDR3 is 17 residues. Trimming pared 0 bases from V and 6 bases from J, leaving 21 bases between. Germline CDR1 and CDR2: LGHNA and YSLEER. The CDR3 DNA is TGCGCCAGCAGCCAAGAGGGGGCTGGACTGACCCGTCGCGAGCAGTACTTC. Protein sequence: CASSQEGAGLTRREQYF.

The rearrangement joins TRBV29-1 to TRBJ2-2, with TRBD2 matching over 14 bases. This CDR3 contains 16 residues. Germline CDR1 is SQVTM and CDR2 is ANQGSEA. J was trimmed by 5 bases and V by 6 bases; bases with no gene match: 8. The CDR3 sequence: CSVDPGTSGSTGELFF. The CDR3 region has the DNA TGCAGCGTAGATCCCGGGACTAGCGGGAGTACCGGGGAGCTGTTTTTT.

V and J are TRBV7-2 and TRBJ2-3, with 7 bases fitting TRBD1. V lost 0 bases, J lost 1 base, and 1 base stayed unmatched. CDR1 and CDR2 (germline): SGHTA, FQGNSA. CDR3 length: 15 amino acids. CDR3 nucleotides: TGTGCCAGCAGCTTAGCGGGACAGCGCACAGATACGCAGTATTTT. It is translated as CASSLAGQRTDTQYF.

The V gene is TRBV18, the J gene TRBJ1-4, with D maybe TRBD1 (5 bases). The CDR3 runs to 15 residues. V lost 3 bases, J lost 2 bases, and 10 bases lay in between. Germline loops: CDR1 KGHSH, CDR2 LQKENI. This CDR3 reads CASSPYGGTNEKLFF. The CDR3 DNA sequence: TGTGCCAGCTCACCGTATGGGGGGACTAATGAAAAACTGTTTTTT.

This chain joins TRBV29-1 and TRBJ2-1; 12 bases fit TRBD2. The V segment lost 7 bases and the J segment 2 bases; nucleotides outside the gene matches: 6. The CDR3 totals 15 residues. From germline, CDR1 is SQVTM and CDR2 ANQGSEA. Here the CDR3 reads CSAHGLAGTYNEQFF. The CDR3 bases are TGCAGCGCCCATGGACTAGCGGGGACCTACAATGAGCAGTTCTTC.

This clone was recorded only once. CDR3 region: CASSLSPNYGYTF. In DNA, the CDR3 is TGTGCCAGCAGTTTATCACCTAACTATGGCTACACCTTC. V and J are TRBV27 and TRBJ1-2; D uncertain. V lost 0 bases, J lost 0 bases, and 2 bases lay in between. The germline CDR1 and CDR2 sequences are MNHEY and SMNVEV (reference sequence). The CDR3 has 13 residues.

V is TRBV29-1 and J is TRBJ2-7; 15 bases are shared with TRBD2. Germline CDR1 is SQVTM and CDR2 is ANQGSEA. The length of the CDR3 is 15 residues. Unmatched junction bases numbered 6, after V lost 5 bases and J lost 4 bases. In DNA form, the CDR3 reads TGCAGCGTTAGGGGACTAGCGGGAGGAGGGTACGAGCAGTACTTC. The encoded protein is CSVRGLAGGGYEQYF.

The chain employs TRBV5-4 and TRBJ2-5, with 7 bases identical to TRBD2. CDR3 length equals 14 residues. V shed 5 bases, J shed 7 bases, and the junction held 11 bases outside the gene matches. Germline V CDR1 and CDR2: SGHNT, YYREEE (reference sequence). CDR3 sequence (DNA): TGTGCCAGCAGAAAAACGGGGGGTATTGGGACCCAGTACTTC. Translated, it gives CASRKTGGIGTQYF.

CDR3 coding DNA: TGTGCCAGCAGCTTAACAGGGACTTTGGTCACTGAAGCTTTCTTT. It is translated as CASSLTGTLVTEAFF. The rearrangement joins TRBV11-2 to TRBJ1-1; maybe TRBD1 (6 bases). V lost 2 bases and J lost 4, with 14 bases in between. Germline CDR1 SGHAT, CDR2 FQNNGV. The length of the CDR3 is 15 residues.

The CDR3 region has the DNA TGTGCCAGCGTTTCCCATCCAGCGTCCGGCTACTACACCTTC. Translation gives CASVSHPASGYYTF. The chain carries TRBV6-5 and TRBJ1-2; D is unclear. Trimming took 8 bases from V and 10 from J, leaving 23 bases between them. The CDR3 runs to 14 residues. CDR1 and CDR2 (germline): MNHEY, SVGAGI.

This clone has a handful of counts. The CDR3 coding sequence is TGCAGCGTTGAGGGGCGGGAGAGGCACACCGGGGAGCTGTTTTTT. This translates into CSVEGRERHTGELFF. The V gene is TRBV29-1, the J gene TRBJ2-2; 7 nucleotides line up with TRBD2. Losses at the gene ends were 3 bases for V and 3 bases for J; bases not matched to a gene: 7. The germline CDR1 and CDR2 sequences are SQVTM and ANQGSEA. The CDR3 covers 15 residues.

This chain connects TRBV4-1 to TRBJ1-4, with D unresolved. The CDR3 is 15 amino acids. Between the trimmed V and J ends, which lost 1 base and 0 bases, there was a span of 6 bases. Germline-derived CDR1 and CDR2 are MGHRA and YSYEKL. The CDR3 sequence is CASSQVPTTNEKLFF. CDR3 DNA: TGCGCCAGCAGCCAAGTCCCTACAACTAATGAAAAACTGTTTTTT.

The chain employs TRBV5-4 and TRBJ2-5; TRBD1 agrees at 9 bases. From germline, CDR1 is SGHNT and CDR2 YYREEE (reference sequence). The CDR3 is 15 amino acids. The J segment lost 4 bases and the V segment lost 2 bases, leaving 6 bases of the junction unmatched. The CDR3 nucleotides read TGTGCCAGCAGCTTACAGGGGGCTGGGGGAGAGACCCAGTACTTC. It encodes CASSLQGAGGETQYF.

This clone was observed a few times. V usage is TRBV7-9 and J usage is TRBJ1-2; D perhaps matches TRBD1 (5 bases). The CDR3 covers 15 residues. V lost 5 bases and J lost 4, with 17 bases in between. Germline values: CDR1 SEHNR, CDR2 FQNEAQ (reference sequence). The CDR3 region is CASSPSIGGAYGYTF. For the CDR3, the DNA is TGTGCCAGCAGCCCATCCATCGGGGGTGCCTATGGCTACACCTTC.

The chain employs TRBV7-2 and TRBJ2-7; no reliable D call. The CDR3 is 14 residues long. V lost 1 base and J lost 3, with 10 bases in between. Germline loops: CDR1 SGHTA, CDR2 FQGNSA. The CDR3 sequence: CASSLGWVDYEQYF. The CDR3 DNA sequence: TGTGCCAGCAGCTTAGGGTGGGTCGACTACGAGCAGTACTTC. Supplemented by reference TRBV7-2 and TRBJ2-7, the full variable domain reads GAGVSQSPSNKVTEKGKDVELRCDPISGHTALYWYRQSLGQGLEFLIYFQGNSAPDKSGLPSDRFSAERTGGSVSTLTIQRTQQEDSAVYLCASSLGWVDYEQYFGPGTRLTVT.

This clone was recorded only once. The rearrangement joins TRBV28 to TRBJ2-7; weak D call: TRBD1 (7 bases). V was cut by 5 bases and J by 2 bases, with 19 bases left in between. The CDR3 totals 16 residues. Germline CDR1 is MDHEN and CDR2 is SYDVKM. In nucleotides, the CDR3 is TGTGCCAGCAGTGTGGGGGGACAGATTTCCGCCTACGAGCAGTACTTC. Translation: CASSVGGQISAYEQYF.

The chain uses TRBV6-1 and TRBJ1-1, with 9 bases matching TRBD1. Germline assignment: CDR1 MNHNS and CDR2 SASEGT. CDR3 length: 13 amino acids. The V and J ends lost 6 bases and 10 bases, in that order; junction bases with no gene match: 9. CDR3 in amino acids: CASRQTTGGGAFF. Written as DNA, the CDR3 is TGTGCCAGCAGGCAAACGACAGGGGGGGGAGCTTTCTTT.

The chain joins TRBV7-9 to TRBJ2-3, with D uncertain. The CDR3 length is 13 residues. In germline, CDR1 is SEHNR, CDR2 FQNEAQ (reference sequence). Trimming stripped 5 bases from V and 2 bases from J, with 8 bases between. CDR3 loop: CASSRSVTDTQYF. The DNA of the CDR3 is TGTGCCAGCAGCCGCTCGGTCACAGATACGCAGTATTTT.